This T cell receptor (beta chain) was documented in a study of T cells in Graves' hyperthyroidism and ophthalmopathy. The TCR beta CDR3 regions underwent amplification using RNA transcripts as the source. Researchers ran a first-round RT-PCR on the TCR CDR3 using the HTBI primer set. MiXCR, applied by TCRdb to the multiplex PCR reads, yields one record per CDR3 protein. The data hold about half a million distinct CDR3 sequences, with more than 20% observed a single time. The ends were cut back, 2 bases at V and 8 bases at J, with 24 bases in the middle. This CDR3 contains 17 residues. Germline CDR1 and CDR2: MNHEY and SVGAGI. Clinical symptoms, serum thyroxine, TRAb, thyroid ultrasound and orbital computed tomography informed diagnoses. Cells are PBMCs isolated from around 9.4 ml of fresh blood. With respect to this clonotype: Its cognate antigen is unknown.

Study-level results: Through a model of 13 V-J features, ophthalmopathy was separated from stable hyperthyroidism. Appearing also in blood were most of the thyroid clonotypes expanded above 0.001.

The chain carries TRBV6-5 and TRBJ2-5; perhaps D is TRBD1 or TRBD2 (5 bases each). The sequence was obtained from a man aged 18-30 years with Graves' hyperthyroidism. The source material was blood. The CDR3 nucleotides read TGTGCCAGCAGTTACCGCCGCCCCAGGGAGTTTCAGGAAACCCAGTACTTC. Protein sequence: CASSYRRPREFQETQYF.